Presented here are 28 T cell receptor beta chains from one specimen sequenced in a study of shared clonotypes between healthy human individuals (dated by TCRdb to 2020 to 2021). Library construction relied on the immunoSEQ multiplex PCR assay. TCRdb obtained this table from immuneACCESS and retained in-frame rearrangements with V and J assigned. These tables miss some clones; where compared with another copy, unresolved V genes account for less than half of the shortfall, and the remainder is unexplained. In this sample the table shows some 2 million clones, about 95% of which occur a single time. Of the sample, around 1% is held by the ten largest clones. CD8 naive samples were obtained by positive selection for CCR7 among CD45RO-negative cells, yielding a CD45RA+CCR7+ population from which TemRA cells were excluded. The sequencing input was naive CD8+ T cells sorted from blood. The label giving this sample's cell subset or site can be read as: CD45RA+CCR7+. These receptors were obtained from a man aged 18 to 30 in good health.

J is TRBJ2-7 and V is TRBV7-8, with 9 bases that match TRBD1. Germline V CDR1 and CDR2: SGHVS, FQNEAQ. The V gene end was trimmed by 6 bases and the J gene end by 2 bases; junction bases not matched to a gene: 8. The CDR3 is 15 residues long. CDR3 sequence reads: CASREIRDRAYEQYF. CDR3 DNA sequence: TGTGCCAGCAGGGAGATCCGGGACAGGGCCTACGAGCAGTACTTC.

The rearrangement joins TRBV6-1 to TRBJ2-7, with TRBD1 matching 7 bases. The CDR3 covers 12 residues. The V gene's germline CDR1 is MNHNS and CDR2 SASEGT. Trimming at V came to 6 bases and at J to 5 bases, leaving 4 bases not matched to a gene. CDR3 protein: CASSPTGNEQYF. The CDR3 DNA sequence: TGTGCCAGCAGCCCGACAGGGAACGAGCAGTACTTC.

The rearrangement joins TRBV4-1 to TRBJ2-7, with 10 nucleotides matching TRBD2. With V trimmed by 2 bases and J by 0 bases, 4 bases remained unmatched. The CDR3 covers 16 residues. Per the germline V gene, CDR1 is MGHRA and CDR2 is YSYEKL. CDR3 bases: TGCGCCAGCAGCCAAACGCTAGCGGGGGTCTCCTACGAGCAGTACTTC. Amino acids: CASSQTLAGVSYEQYF.

This clone was found once. This chain links TRBV29-1 with TRBJ2-2; 8 bases are a match to TRBD2. V gave up 3 bases and J gave up 7 bases; unmatched junction bases: 7. The CDR3 is 14 amino acids. Germline CDR1 and CDR2: SQVTM and ANQGSEA. The CDR3 sequence: CSVDSGGLGGELFF. The DNA of the CDR3 is TGCAGCGTTGACAGCGGGGGCCTCGGCGGGGAGCTGTTTTTT.

This clone was observed a single time. The chain employs TRBV2 and TRBJ1-1; D is unresolved. Trimming cost V 9 bases and J 4 bases, with 18 bases left between them. The germline CDR1 and CDR2 sequences are SNHLY and FYNNEI. The CDR3 runs to 14 residues. The chain's CDR3 is CARNVIPGGTEAFF. In nucleotides, the CDR3 is TGTGCCAGAAACGTAATACCGGGTGGCACTGAAGCTTTCTTT.

J is TRBJ2-7 and V is TRBV21-1; the table gives TRBD2 as D, unverified against the DNA. TRBV21-1 is noted as a pseudogene. The CDR3 spans 15 residues. CDR3 coding DNA: TGTGCCAGCAGCTTAAAGGGCGGGGTTACCTACGAGCAGTACTTC. As protein: CASSLKGGVTYEQYF.

In nucleotides, the CDR3 is TGCGCCAGCAGCCAAGATCCGGACAGGGAAGGGGGACAGCCCCAGCATTTT. Protein: CASSQDPDREGGQPQHF. This sequence joins TRBV4-1 and TRBJ1-5, with 8 bases aligning to TRBD1. CDR1 and CDR2 (germline): MGHRA, YSYEKL. V was clipped by 0 bases and J by 7 bases; unmatched bases: 11. CDR3 size: 17 residues.

This sequence joins TRBV6-1 and TRBJ1-4; D uncertain. The CDR3 has 14 residues. The germline V gene encodes CDR1 MNHNS and CDR2 SASEGT. The V end was cut by 1 base, the J end by 7 bases, with 10 bases between. The DNA for the CDR3 is TGTGCCAGCAGTGAAGTAGGCCTGGGTGAAAAACTGTTTTTT. It yields the protein CASSEVGLGEKLFF.

The chain recombines TRBV27 with TRBJ1-1; D is unclear. The ends were cut back, 3 bases at V and 3 bases at J, with 8 bases in the middle. This CDR3 comprises 13 residues. Germline-derived CDR1 and CDR2 are MNHEY and SMNVEV (reference sequence). The CDR3 reads CASSLVKDTEAFF. For the CDR3, the DNA is TGTGCCAGCAGTTTGGTTAAGGACACTGAAGCTTTCTTT.

The chain employs TRBV5-4 and TRBJ2-7; 10 bases are shared with TRBD1. V was pared by 4 bases and J by 5 bases, with 6 bases of the junction left unmatched. The CDR3 is made up of 14 amino acids. Germline V lookup: CDR1 SGHNT, CDR2 YYREEE (reference sequence). The CDR3 is CASSTPGQGNEQYF. The CDR3 coding sequence is TGTGCCAGCAGCACTCCGGGACAGGGGAACGAGCAGTACTTC.

The chain employs TRBV30 and TRBJ2-7, with D possibly being TRBD1 or TRBD2 (5 bases each). The CDR3 runs 16 residues. The V gene's germline CDR1 is GTSNPN and CDR2 SVGIG (reference sequence). Trimming pared 1 base from V and 6 bases from J, leaving 22 bases between. Here the CDR3 DNA reads TGTGCCTGGAGTGACGTTTGGGACCCCGCTCCCTCCGAGCAGTACTTC. It codes for CAWSDVWDPAPSEQYF.

V is TRBV7-6 and J is TRBJ2-1; perhaps TRBD2 as D (6 bases). Germline V gives CDR1 SGHVS, CDR2 FNYEAQ. CDR3 length equals 14 residues. V dropped 0 bases and J dropped 9 bases, with 12 bases sitting between them. In DNA form, the CDR3 reads TGTGCCAGCAGCTTAGCGGGAGGAGGGATTGAGCAGTTCTTC. Translation gives CASSLAGGGIEQFF.

The V and J genes are TRBV6-1 and TRBJ2-7; 13 bases fit TRBD2. Per germline, CDR1 MNHNS and CDR2 SASEGT. CDR3 length: 13 amino acids. The trim removed 8 bases at V and 4 bases at J, leaving 2 bases unmatched. The CDR3 DNA reads TGTGCCAGCGGGACTAGCGGGACATACGAGCAGTACTTC. Its protein is CASGTSGTYEQYF.

This chain uses TRBV30 with TRBJ2-1; 7 bases are shared with TRBD2. CDR1 and CDR2 from the germline V gene are GTSNPN and SVGIG (reference sequence). V shed 4 bases and J 7 bases; nucleotides not matched to a gene: 10. There are 14 residues in the CDR3. CDR3 nucleotides: TGTGCCTGGAATGGGGGAGCGGGATGGAATGAGCAGTTCTTC. This gives the protein CAWNGGAGWNEQFF.

The gene calls are TRBV7-8 and TRBJ1-4; the D is unclear. The CDR3 covers 11 residues. V lost 1 base and J 12 bases, leaving 6 bases between the germline ends. CDR1 and CDR2 (germline): SGHVS, FQNEAQ. The CDR3 sequence is CASSLELELFF. The CDR3 DNA follows: TGTGCCAGCAGCTTAGAGCTTGAACTGTTTTTT.

A word on this clone: This specimen includes other DNA sequences encoding the same CDR3. The J gene is TRBJ2-7, the V gene TRBV5-1, with TRBD1 matching 7 bases. CDR3 length: 14 residues. Germline loops: CDR1 SGHRS, CDR2 YFSETQ. V shed 4 bases and J 1 base; nucleotides not matched to a gene: 5. The CDR3 nucleotides are TGCGCCAGCAGCACAAGACAGGGATCCTACGAGCAGTACTTC. Translation gives CASSTRQGSYEQYF.

In regard to this clone: Other DNA variants within this sample encode the same CDR3. CDR3 region: CASSLGATDTQYF. The CDR3 DNA follows: TGTGCCAGCAGTTTAGGGGCGACAGATACGCAGTATTTT. V usage is TRBV28 and J usage is TRBJ2-3; a weak D match, TRBD1 (5 bases). Trimming removed 2 bases from V and 3 bases from J, with 6 bases in between. Looked up from germline, CDR1 is MDHEN and CDR2 is SYDVKM. This CDR3 has 13 amino acids.

V gene TRBV18 combines with J gene TRBJ2-1; 8 bases match TRBD2. This CDR3 has 17 residues. From germline, CDR1 is KGHSH and CDR2 LQKENI. With 0 bases clipped from V and 3 bases from J, the junction kept 7 bases outside the gene matches. The CDR3 protein is CASSPPVRGGIYNEQFF. The CDR3 DNA reads as TGTGCCAGCTCACCACCGGTCCGGGGGGGAATCTACAATGAGCAGTTCTTC.

The J gene is TRBJ2-5, the V gene TRBV7-2; TRBD2 aligns across 12 bases. Trimming cost V 4 bases and J 5 bases; bases outside gene matches: 8. The CDR3 consists of 16 residues. Germline V gene sequence: CDR1 SGHTA, CDR2 FQGNSA. The CDR3 DNA reads TGTGCCAGCAGCTGGGGACTAGCGGGTACGGGGGAGACCCAGTACTTC. Its translation: CASSWGLAGTGETQYF.

The rearrangement joins TRBV7-9 to TRBJ1-1, with D possibly TRBD1 on 5 matching bases. V dropped 5 bases and J dropped 3 bases, with 19 bases sitting between them. Germline loops: CDR1 SEHNR, CDR2 FQNEAQ (reference sequence). The CDR3 length is 16 residues. This CDR3 reads CASSHPKGLGYTEAFF. In DNA form, the CDR3 reads TGTGCCAGCAGCCACCCTAAGGGGTTGGGGTACACTGAAGCTTTCTTT.

The chain couples TRBV4-3 to TRBJ1-1, with D maybe TRBD1 (6 bases). Germline V gene sequence: CDR1 LGHNA, CDR2 YSLEER. Trimming pared 0 bases from V and 5 bases from J, leaving 19 bases between. This CDR3 contains 17 residues. The CDR3 here is CASSQDAVSGARTEAFF. The CDR3 coding sequence is TGCGCCAGCAGCCAAGATGCCGTGTCGGGGGCTCGAACTGAAGCTTTCTTT.

With respect to this clone: Other nucleotide sequences in the sample specify the same CDR3. The rearrangement uses TRBV11-2 and TRBJ1-1, with D unresolved. The CDR3 length is 13 residues. Trimming cost V 1 base and J 1 base, with 4 bases left between them. Germline V gene lookup returns CDR1 SGHAT and CDR2 FQNNGV. CDR3 protein: CASSLGENTEAFF. DNA for the CDR3: TGTGCCAGCAGCTTAGGAGAGAACACTGAAGCTTTCTTT.

This clone was counted a single time. The V and J genes are TRBV19 and TRBJ2-3; 8 bases map to TRBD2. This CDR3 region has 15 residues. Germline CDR1 LNHDA, CDR2 SQIVND (reference sequence). V lost 5 bases and J lost 1; bases outside the gene matches: 5. The CDR3 coding sequence is TGTGCCAGTAGTGTCTGGCGGGAGGGCACAGATACGCAGTATTTT. Translation: CASSVWREGTDTQYF.

This chain connects TRBV28 to TRBJ2-1; D tentatively reads TRBD1 or TRBD2 (5 bases each). The CDR3 is 14 amino acids. Deletions cut 5 bases from V and 6 bases from J, with 14 bases between. Germline V gene data show CDR1 as MDHEN and CDR2 as SYDVKM. The CDR3 spells CASSLSRDGNEQFF. The DNA of the CDR3 is TGTGCCAGCAGTCTCTCCAGGGACGGCAATGAGCAGTTCTTC.

V is TRBV7-9 and J is TRBJ2-3; D is perhaps TRBD2 (6 bases). The CDR3 runs 15 residues. V shed 4 bases and J shed 3 bases, with 14 bases lying between them. Germline V gene lookup returns CDR1 SEHNR and CDR2 FQNEAQ (reference sequence). As DNA, the CDR3 is TGTGCCAGCAGCTCGCGGGACGGGAAAACAGATACGCAGTATTTT. This sequence encodes CASSSRDGKTDTQYF.

Worth noting for this clone: Other DNA sequences in this specimen translate into the identical CDR3. The genes are TRBV5-1 and TRBJ2-7; no reliable D call. V shed 0 bases and J shed 2 bases, with 6 bases lying between them. This CDR3 has 13 amino acids. Germline CDR1 SGHRS, CDR2 YFSETQ. Here the CDR3 reads CASSLDGPYEQYF. In nucleotides, the CDR3 is TGCGCCAGCAGCTTGGACGGTCCCTACGAGCAGTACTTC.

The chain recombines TRBV30 with TRBJ2-1; no clear D gene. This CDR3 has 15 residues. CDR1 is GTSNPN, CDR2 SVGIG, per germline (reference sequence). V lost 1 base and J lost 0, with 10 bases in between. The CDR3 nucleotides are TGTGCCTGGAGTGGAGAGAGGAGCTCCTACAATGAGCAGTTCTTC. The encoded protein is CAWSGERSSYNEQFF.

This clone was picked up one time. This sequence joins TRBV6-5 and TRBJ2-5; D remains unclear. Trimming took off 2 bases at V and 2 bases at J, with 6 bases between the two ends. In germline, CDR1 is MNHEY, CDR2 SVGAGI. The CDR3 spans 13 residues. The CDR3 sequence is CASSYLAQETQYF. Here the CDR3 DNA reads TGTGCCAGCAGTTACCTGGCGCAAGAGACCCAGTACTTC.